The T cell receptor (beta chain) described here comes from a study of cytomegalovirus exposure and HLA in healthy donors (TCRdb year 2017). Some background on the complete study: An earlier analysis of several hundred of the donors reported 250 to 300 Gb of sequence data and 100 million to 130 million unique TCR beta sequences from about 200 million T cells. Roughly 300 gigabases of sequencing data and roughly 81 million unique TCR sequences made up an early release that covered 500 to 650 HLA-typed donors. Among the roughly 400 genotyped donors, about 85% belonged to the genetic ancestry cluster associated with self-reported Caucasian donors. The study aimed to test whether signatures of past pathogen exposure could be identified by cataloging public T cell receptors. The study profiled the T cell repertoires of about 640 subjects by immunosequencing and related them to cytomegalovirus serostatus. In addition to the first cohort of around 670 subjects, a separate validation cohort of 120 different subjects was used. To predict cytomegalovirus infection status, the study combined high-throughput TCR immunosequencing, statistical association of individual TCRs with disease status, and machine learning. To study patterns of TCR occurrence, a later analysis re-analyzed previously published TCR beta repertoires from 600 to 750 donors and added high-resolution HLA genotyping. The later analysis used no new phenotypic data to find candidate immune exposures, relying instead on TCR beta sequences and their occurrence across donors. In an earlier analysis of about 590 of the donors, high-throughput TCR beta sequencing was used to judge whether each TCR beta V gene segment behaved as functional or pseudogenic. Donor age, sex, ethnicity and CMV serostatus were compiled alongside the repertoire data. In a later genetic analysis, genome-wide SNP genotypes for about three fifths of the 666 donors were used, and that subset was treated as a discovery cohort. All discovery cohort repertoires had been generated on a single sequencing platform. Class I and class II HLA loci were covered by the typing at four-digit resolution. The number of typed donors differed by locus: about 620-640 for A, B, C, DRB1 and DQB1; approximately 520 for DQA1; 606 for DPA1; and 400 to 480 for DPB1. Roughly five DR-DQ haplotypes were handled as single units for association and clustering, since linkage in the cohort was strong. Among around 400 genotyped donors of the cohort, an average of around 240,000 unique TCR beta nucleotide sequences were sequenced per donor, roughly 20% of them non-productive. Here is what the overall study found, with its caveats: In the study, around 160 TCR beta chains were listed as associated with cytomegalovirus. In a later analysis, HLA-associated TCR beta chains showed more clonal expansion and lower generation probabilities than non-associated chains that were equally common. Because HLA typing was missing for some donors at each locus, association tests included only the typed subset. Only TCR beta chains were sequenced in this cohort, and the absence of alpha or paired-chain data limited detectable features. In a later analysis, some 17,000 TCR beta sequences were associated with specific HLA alleles at a false discovery rate of 0.05. A later analysis found that most CMV-associated TCR beta chains appeared HLA-restricted, with HLA associations seemingly driven largely by CMV exposure. Three of the identified cytomegalovirus-associated TCR beta chains were confirmed in vitro to be specific for cytomegalovirus antigens. Some IMGT-functional V segments, including TRBV6-2 and TRBV6-3, could not be told apart with the 87-base-pair reads, so those segments were excluded. An association between a missense DCLRE1C variant and V-gene and J-gene trimming of TCR beta chains was found in a later genetic analysis and replicated in an independent cohort. A cluster of highly shared sequence variants was judged likely to represent a technical artifact of the sequencing pipeline. Broadly in line with IMGT annotations, most TCR beta V segments showed up in productive rearrangements about 87% or about 30% of the time in an earlier analysis of around 600 of the donors. CMV serostatus was the only immune exposure information available for the cohort. A further reported finding was that TCR beta sequences accurately predicted the HLA-A and HLA-B alleles for most subjects in the first cohort. The authors suggested that the approach could potentially be extended to other disease states and immunological phenotypes. Strong co-occurrence of HLA alleles, especially DR and DQ, made assigning TCR associations to individual alleles difficult. Cytomegalovirus status was reported to be diagnosed by the classifier with high specificity and sensitivity in both the original and validation cohorts. Most TCR sequences were seen in very few donors, while some public TCRs were found in many individuals. According to a later analysis, TCR association rates differed among HLA loci, with DRB1 alleles showing the most associated TCRs and HLA-C alleles showing the fewest. A later genetic analysis reported fewer N-insertions in productive TCRs among donors in an Asian-associated ancestry cluster than the roughly 720-donor mean. Around 16 rarely observed V segments, including chromosome 9 orphons, were excluded from the earlier analysis of approximately 500 of the donors because counts were too low. Linkage disequilibrium might explain the correlated functional status among segregating V segments, but an unknown experimental factor could not be excluded. Sequencing depth was assumed to be roughly uniform across donors in the presence/absence analyses, though that assumption may not hold. In a later analysis, several top co-occurrence clusters were reported to appear linked to parvovirus B19, influenza, CMV and Epstein-Barr virus.

This clone has a handful of counts. What antigen it recognizes has not been identified. It has no much larger one-base neighbor in the sample; base qualities were not kept. Libraries were made using the immunoSEQ multiplex PCR assay. For the multiplex PCR, a mixture combining 60 forward primers for TCR Vbeta segments and 13 reverse primers for TCR Jbeta segments was used. Amplification of the CDR3 region of rearranged TCR beta genes was performed with a multiplex PCR assay on genomic DNA. Amplified TCR beta libraries were sequenced as 87-base-pair reads on the Illumina HiSeq System. Per the authors' processing: In a later analysis, 77 million or so unique TCR beta chains were counted across the 650 to 750 repertoires, and around 10 million of these chains were shared by at least two donors. Raw reads were error-corrected and collapsed into unique sequences by a nearest-neighbor algorithm in which closely related sequences were merged to remove PCR and sequencing errors. V, D and J gene segments were assigned by aligning CDR3 sequences to IMGT reference sequences. Each retained sequence needed at least a six-nucleotide match to both a V gene segment and a J gene segment. Rearrangements were called productive when the CDR3 lacked stop codons and stayed in frame with V and J; all others were non-productive. CDR3 was defined by IMGT convention, running from the second conserved V-encoded cysteine to the conserved J-encoded phenylalanine. The earlier analysis of about 560 of the donors excluded any sequence lacking an unambiguous match to a single V gene segment. An earlier analysis of 500 to 700 of the donors classified V segments as functional when productive rearrangements were above 56.7% and as segregating when the standard deviation between donors was above 5%. A statistical classification framework was built to diagnose cytomegalovirus status from the catalog of TCR beta chain sequences. In a later analysis, TCR nucleotide sequences were compared against IMGT/GENE-DB human TR gene sequences so that V and J genes could be assigned. Using the TCRdist pipeline, a later analysis assigned CDR3 sequences along with most-parsimonious VDJ recombination scenarios. In a later analysis, each TCR beta chain was defined by its CDR3 amino acid sequence together with its V-gene family, and reads lacking a unique V-gene family were excluded. To address suspected cross-contamination and a sequencing artifact, a later analysis removed 592 highly shared, low-generation-probability nucleotide sequences. In a later analysis, a clonal expansion index for each public chain was calculated from normalized within-repertoire ranks of inferred template counts. Generation probabilities in a later analysis came from a VDJ recombination model fitted to out-of-frame rearrangements, and those results were checked against IGoR. A later analysis scored TCR-TCR, TCR-HLA and TCR-CMV co-occurrence with hypergeometric tests, applying a repertoire-size bias correction to TCR pairs. In a later analysis, false discovery rates were estimated by permuting HLA or CMV assignments 20 times. In a later analysis, co-occurring TCRs were grouped with DBSCAN, and TCRdist sequence similarity was added when clustering was performed within HLA-allele-positive subsets. Repertoires with fewer than 30,000 or more than 120,000 public chains, plus five repertoires with anomalous nucleotide sharing, were excluded from co-occurrence clustering. Not all clones reach the TCRdb copy of this immuneACCESS table, which keeps in-frame sequences only. Checked studies attribute under half of the gap to unresolved V genes and leave the rest unexplained. V and J calls and clone size follow that table, whereas D and trimming were derived from the DNA. This sample holds more than 80,000 clones; 64% were observed only once. Of the sample, approximately 3% is held by the ten largest clones.

The V end gives up 3 bases and the J end 5 bases, leaving 3 bases in the junction not matched to a gene. CDR1 and CDR2 are drawn from the germline V gene: WSHSY, SAAADI. The CDR3 measures 13 amino acids from cysteine to phenylalanine. Of the read, only the CDR3 DNA is kept; its 39 bases are in frame from base 1. In total, around 600 healthy bone marrow donors made up the cohort. At the time of sampling, all cohort members were nominally healthy, though unrecorded immune exposures were likely present. The donor tested CMV seronegative and was one of the 352 seronegative cohort members. A peripheral blood sample was provided by each donor, and peripheral blood mononuclear cells were used for TCR beta sequencing. The Qiagen DNeasy Blood Extraction Kit was used to extract genomic DNA from the blood cell samples.

The TCR originated in a man aged 60 to 69 in good health and CMV-seronegative. This receptor chain uses TRBV10-2 and TRBJ1-2; 7 bases in the junction line up with TRBD1. Material for sequencing was PBMCs. The CDR3 region has the sequence CASSETGVYGYTF. The DNA reads TGCGCCAGCAGTGAAACAGGGGTGTATGGCTACACCTTC.